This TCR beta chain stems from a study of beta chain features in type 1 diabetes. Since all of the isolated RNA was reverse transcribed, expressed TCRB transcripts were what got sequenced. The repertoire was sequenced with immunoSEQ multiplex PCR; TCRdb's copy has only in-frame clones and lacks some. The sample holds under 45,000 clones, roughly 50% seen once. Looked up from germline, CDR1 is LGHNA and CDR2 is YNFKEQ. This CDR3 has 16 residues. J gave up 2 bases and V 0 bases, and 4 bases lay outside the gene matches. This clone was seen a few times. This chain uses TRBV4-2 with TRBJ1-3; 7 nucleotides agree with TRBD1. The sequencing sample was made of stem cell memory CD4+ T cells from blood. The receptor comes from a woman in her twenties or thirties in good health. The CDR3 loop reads CASSQEGQGAGNTIYF. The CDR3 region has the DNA TGTGCCAGCAGCCAAGAAGGGCAGGGGGCTGGAAACACCATATATTTT.